The 4 T cell receptor beta chains below come from one sample, sequenced in a study of siplizumab effects on memory and regulatory T cells. The table came from immunoSEQ multiplex PCR; TCRdb's copy has only in-frame clones and leaves some out. Among approximately 52,000 clones listed, 95% to 97% were seen once. The sequencing input was naive CD4+ T cells sorted from blood. These receptors came from a human donor in good health.

The J gene is TRBJ1-5, the V gene TRBV6-1; D may be TRBD1 (5 bases). Germline V CDR1 and CDR2: MNHNS, SASEGT. V was pared by 8 bases and J by 5 bases, with 19 bases between. This CDR3 is built from 15 residues. The CDR3 DNA is TGTGCCAGCCGTCTTGGAATGACAGTTGATCAGCCCCAGCATTTT. It encodes CASRLGMTVDQPQHF.

The chain combines TRBV28 with TRBJ2-3; TRBD1 matches 8 bases. V was clipped by 10 bases and J by 4 bases; unmatched bases: 10. This CDR3 is built from 14 residues. The V gene's germline CDR1 is MDHEN and CDR2 SYDVKM. CDR3: CANKPRTGPDTQYF. CDR3 DNA: TGTGCCAACAAACCCAGGACAGGGCCAGATACGCAGTATTTT.

The V call is TRBV19, the J call TRBJ2-4; tentative D call: TRBD1 (6 bases). This CDR3 is 15 amino acids long. Germline V gene data show CDR1 as LNHDA and CDR2 as SQIVND (reference sequence). V lost 5 bases, J lost 3 bases, and 14 bases lay in between. CDR3 protein: CASSPRQADKNIQYF. In nucleotides, the CDR3 is TGTGCCAGTAGTCCGAGACAGGCGGACAAAAACATTCAGTACTTC.

CDR3 sequence (DNA): TGTGCCAGCAGTACCCCGGGACCTTCATACTCCAGCTCCTACGAGCAGTACTTC. This codes for CASSTPGPSYSSSYEQYF. The V call is TRBV11-2, the J call TRBJ2-7; D is tentatively TRBD1 or TRBD2 (5 bases each). The germline V and J ends were trimmed by 6 bases and 0 bases, with 24 bases remaining between them. The germline gives CDR1 SGHAT, CDR2 FQNNGV. CDR3 length equals 18 residues.